The 17 T cell receptor beta chains reported below all come from one sample, sequenced in a study of T cell repertoires in cytomegalovirus infection. Each CDR3 protein gets one entry after TCRdb re-called the reads with MiXCR. The table lists tens of thousands of distinct CDR3 sequences, more than 15% of them singletons. Their specific antigens are unknown. The input for sequencing was CD8+ T cells from cultured PBMCs, taken from culture after CMV antigen stimulation. The receptors here all came from a human donor in good health (CMV status not recorded). Some clones in this sample may be carry-over from other donors' samples.

Only a few counts were recorded for this clonotype. The J gene is TRBJ2-1, the V gene TRBV28; TRBD2 is a possible D gene (5 bases). The CDR3 totals 15 residues. Between the trimmed V and J ends, which lost 8 bases and 10 bases, there was a span of 24 bases. Germline V gene sequence: CDR1 MDHEN, CDR2 SYDVKM. The CDR3 coding sequence is TGTGCCAGCGGTGGTTTGGGGATGGGAGTTATCGAGCAGTTCTTC. Residues: CASGGLGMGVIEQFF.

This clonotype appeared a few times. The V gene is TRBV7-9, the J gene TRBJ1-3; D remains ambiguous. CDR3 size: 18 residues. Germline assignment: CDR1 SEHNR and CDR2 FQNEAQ (reference sequence). Trimming stripped 5 bases from V and 0 bases from J, with 20 bases between. CDR3 loop: CASSPQHRRPLSGNTIYF. CDR3 in DNA: TGTGCCAGCAGCCCTCAACATCGTAGACCCCTCTCTGGAAACACCATATATTTT.

V usage is TRBV7-9 and J usage is TRBJ2-5; 9 positions match TRBD1. Germline V CDR1 and CDR2: SEHNR, FQNEAQ (reference sequence). The J segment lost 0 bases and the V segment lost 3 bases, leaving 2 bases of the junction unmatched. This CDR3 has 15 residues. The CDR3 DNA is TGTGCCAGCAGCTTCCGGGACAGGGACCAAGAGACCCAGTACTTC. Its protein is CASSFRDRDQETQYF.

V and J are TRBV9 and TRBJ1-6; D unresolved. Trimming removed 0 bases from V and 0 bases from J, with 16 bases in between. CDR1 and CDR2 (germline): SGDLS, YYNGEE. The CDR3 spans 19 residues. The CDR3 DNA reads as TGTGCCAGCAGCGTAGCTGCGGTCGGTGGGCTCTCCTATAATTCACCCCTCCACTTT. As protein: CASSVAAVGGLSYNSPLHF.

This clonotype showed up many times. This chain connects TRBV11-2 to TRBJ2-5, with 11 nucleotides matching TRBD2. Germline V gives CDR1 SGHAT, CDR2 FQNNGV. The CDR3 length is 14 residues. Unmatched junction bases numbered 3, after V lost 4 bases and J lost 5 bases. The CDR3 sequence: CASSSTSGIETQYF. The CDR3 bases are TGTGCCAGCAGCTCGACTAGCGGGATTGAGACCCAGTACTTC.

J is TRBJ2-7 and V is TRBV14, with a weak D call TRBD1 (6 bases). The CDR3 runs to 15 residues. Germline V lookup: CDR1 SGHDN, CDR2 FVKESK. V was shortened by 6 bases and J by 2 bases, with 17 bases between the two germline ends. Written as DNA, the CDR3 is TGTGCCAGCAGTCCAACCGGGACACCTACCTACGAGCAGTACTTC. Protein product: CASSPTGTPTYEQYF.

This clonotype was seen more than once but under ten times. The chain employs TRBV29-1 and TRBJ1-1, with unresolved D. This CDR3 is 12 amino acids long. Germline values: CDR1 SQVTM, CDR2 ANQGSEA. Trimming left V 7 bases short and J 7 bases short, with 16 bases between. The CDR3 region has the DNA TGCAGCGCCCACGCGGGGTGGGATGAAGCTTTCTTT. Protein: CSAHAGWDEAFF. Complete variable domain (other parts from reference TRBV29-1 and TRBJ1-1): SAVISQKPSRDICQRGTSLTIQCQVDSQVTMMFWYRQQPGQSLTLIATANQGSEATYESGFVIDKFPISRPNLTFSTLTVSNMSPEDSSIYLCSAHAGWDEAFFGQGTRLTVV.

This clonotype was observed a handful of times. The chain is built from TRBV7-9 and TRBJ2-7; TRBD1 agrees at 8 bases. The germline V gene encodes CDR1 SEHNR and CDR2 FQNEAQ (reference sequence). The CDR3 spans 13 residues. The trim removed 6 bases at V and 6 bases at J, leaving 7 bases unmatched. The CDR3 sequence: CASRWDRYLEQYF. DNA of the CDR3: TGTGCCAGCAGGTGGGACAGGTACCTCGAGCAGTACTTC. Filled out from reference TRBV7-9 and TRBJ2-7, the complete variable domain reads DTGVSQNPRHKITKRGQNVTFRCDPISEHNRLYWYRQTLGQGPEFLTYFQNEAQLEKSRLLSDRFSAERPKGSFSTLEIQRTEQGDSAMYLCASRWDRYLEQYFGPGTRLTVT.

The rearrangement uses TRBV12-3 or TRBV12-4 and TRBJ1-1, with D possibly matching TRBD1 (5 bases). CDR3 length equals 13 residues. Trimming stripped 3 bases from V and 5 bases from J, with 10 bases between. The CDR3 spells CASSLSPGTEAFF. For the CDR3, the DNA is TGTGCCAGCAGTTTGAGTCCAGGGACTGAAGCTTTCTTT.

This sequence joins TRBV20-1 and TRBJ2-7; D is possibly TRBD1 or TRBD2 (6 bases each). V lost 6 bases, J lost 1 base, and 13 bases lay in between. Germline V CDR1 and CDR2: DFQATT, SNEGSKA (reference sequence). The CDR3 has 13 residues. DNA of the CDR3: TGCAGTGCCACCACAGGGACTTCCTACGAGCAGTACTTC. Residues: CSATTGTSYEQYF.

This chain joins TRBV7-9 and TRBJ2-5; 13 positions agree with TRBD2. J lost 1 base, V lost 5 bases, and 7 bases had no gene match. From germline, CDR1 is SEHNR and CDR2 FQNEAQ (reference sequence). There are 17 residues in the CDR3. Written as DNA, the CDR3 is TGTGCCAGCAGCCCCCGGACTAGCGGGGGACCCCAAGAGACCCAGTACTTC. It specifies CASSPRTSGGPQETQYF.

The table lists this clonotype with a few counts. The chain employs TRBV6-2 or TRBV6-3 and TRBJ2-7; 12 bases align to TRBD1. Unmatched junction bases numbered 2, after V lost 2 bases and J lost 3 bases. The germline CDR1 and CDR2 sequences are MNHEY and SVGEGT. The CDR3 covers 15 residues. CDR3 protein: CASSYGTGGNYEQYF. DNA of the CDR3: TGTGCCAGCAGTTACGGGACAGGGGGCAACTACGAGCAGTACTTC.

This clonotype was seen a few times. The gene calls are TRBV19 and TRBJ1-4, with D unresolved. Trimming stripped 6 bases from V and 8 bases from J, with 13 bases between. Germline V gene data show CDR1 as LNHDA and CDR2 as SQIVND (reference sequence). The CDR3 is made up of 13 amino acids. CDR3 DNA: TGTGCCAGTAGCGTGGGAGATGGCGAAAAACTGTTTTTT. Protein: CASSVGDGEKLFF.

V usage is TRBV27 and J usage is TRBJ2-1; a weak D match, TRBD1 (6 bases). Trimming removed 8 bases at V and 3 bases at J, with 17 bases between. This CDR3 has 15 residues. Germline loops: CDR1 MNHEY, CDR2 SMNVEV (reference sequence). The CDR3 reads CASGPRRQDYNEQFF. CDR3 sequence (DNA): TGTGCCAGCGGACCTAGGCGACAGGACTACAATGAGCAGTTCTTC.

This clonotype was counted a single time. The CDR3 loop reads CASRDANEQYF. CDR3 in DNA: TGTGCCAGCAGGGACGCGAATGAGCAGTACTTC. The V and J genes are TRBV6-5 and TRBJ2-7; D remains ambiguous. The V end was cut by 6 bases, the J end by 7 bases, with 10 bases between. Germline CDR1 MNHEY, CDR2 SVGAGI. CDR3 length: 11 residues.

This clonotype is categorized as medium-sized (0.01 to 0.1%). The chain links TRBV5-6 to TRBJ2-7, with 7 bases that match TRBD2. The V segment lost 4 bases and the J segment 2 bases; nucleotides outside the gene matches: 6. The germline V gene encodes CDR1 SGHDT and CDR2 YYEEEE. This CDR3 contains 14 residues. This chain's CDR3 is CASSGGAGPYEQYF. CDR3 nucleotide sequence: TGTGCCAGCAGCGGGGGAGCGGGACCCTACGAGCAGTACTTC. Using reference TRBV5-6 and TRBJ2-7 for the parts outside the CDR3, the full variable domain is DAGVTQSPTHLIKTRGQQVTLRCSPKSGHDTVSWYQQALGQGPQFIFQYYEEEERQRGNFPDRFSGHQFPNYSSELNVNALLLGDSALYLCASSGGAGPYEQYFGPGTRLTVT.

The CDR3 bases are TGCGCCAGCAGCTTGGAGCCGTTATCCACAGATACGCAGTATTTT. Translated, it gives CASSLEPLSTDTQYF. The chain employs TRBV5-1 and TRBJ2-3, with D unresolved. Germline CDR1 reads SGHRS; CDR2 reads YFSETQ. V gave up 0 bases and J gave up 2 bases, with 10 bases separating them. This CDR3 has 15 amino acids. Complete variable domain (other parts from reference TRBV5-1 and TRBJ2-3): KAGVTQTPRYLIKTRGQQVTLSCSPISGHRSVSWYQQTPGQGLQFLFEYFSETQRNKGNFPGRFSGRQFSNSRSEMNVSTLELGDSALYLCASSLEPLSTDTQYFGPGTRLTVL.